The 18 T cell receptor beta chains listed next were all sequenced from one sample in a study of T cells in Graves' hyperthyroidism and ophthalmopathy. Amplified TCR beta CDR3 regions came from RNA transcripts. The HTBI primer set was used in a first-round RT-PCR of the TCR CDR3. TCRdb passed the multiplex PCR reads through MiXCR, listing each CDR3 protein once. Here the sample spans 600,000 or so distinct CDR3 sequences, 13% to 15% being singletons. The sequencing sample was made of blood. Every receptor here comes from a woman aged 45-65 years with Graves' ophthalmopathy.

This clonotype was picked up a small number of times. DNA for the CDR3: TGTGCCAGCAGTTACTCGGGGGGACTGAACACCGGGGAGCTGTTTTTT. Translated: CASSYSGGLNTGELFF. The V gene is TRBV6-5, the J gene TRBJ2-2, with D possibly matching TRBD2 (6 bases). CDR3 length: 16 residues. V was clipped by 0 bases and J by 1 base, with 9 bases between them. Germline V gives CDR1 MNHEY, CDR2 SVGAGI.

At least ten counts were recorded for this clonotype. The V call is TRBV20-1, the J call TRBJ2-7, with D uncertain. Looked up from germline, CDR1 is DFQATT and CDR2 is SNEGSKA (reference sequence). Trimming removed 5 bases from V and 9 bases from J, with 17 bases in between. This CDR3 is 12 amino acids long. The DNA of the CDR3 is TGCAGTGCTGGGTTGCCGAGTCGCGGGCAGTACTTC. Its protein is CSAGLPSRGQYF.

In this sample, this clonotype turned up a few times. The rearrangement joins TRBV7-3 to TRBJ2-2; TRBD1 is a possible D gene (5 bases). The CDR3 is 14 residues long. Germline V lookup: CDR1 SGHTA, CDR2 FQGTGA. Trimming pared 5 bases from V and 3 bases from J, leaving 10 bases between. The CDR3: CASSHQGYTGELFF. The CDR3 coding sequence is TGTGCCAGCAGCCATCAGGGATACACCGGGGAGCTGTTTTTT.

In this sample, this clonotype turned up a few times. CDR3 DNA: TGCAGTGCTAGAGCGAGGACAGGGGGCTACACCGGGGAGCTGTTTTTT. Its protein is CSARARTGGYTGELFF. The V gene is TRBV20-1, the J gene TRBJ2-2; 11 bases match TRBD1. The CDR3 has 16 amino acids. The germline gives CDR1 DFQATT, CDR2 SNEGSKA (reference sequence). V was clipped by 1 base and J by 3 bases; unmatched bases: 4.

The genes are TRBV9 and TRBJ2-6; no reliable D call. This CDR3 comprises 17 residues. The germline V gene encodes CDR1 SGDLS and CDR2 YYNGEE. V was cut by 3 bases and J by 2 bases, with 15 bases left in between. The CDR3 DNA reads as TGTGCCAGCAGCGACCCCTTGGGCGTGACTGGGGCCAACGTCCTGACTTTC. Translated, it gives CASSDPLGVTGANVLTF. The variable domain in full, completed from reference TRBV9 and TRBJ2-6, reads DSGVTQTPKHLITATGQRVTLRCSPRSGDLSVYWYQQSLDQGLQFLIQYYNGEERAKGNILERFSAQQFPDLHSELNLSSLELGDSALYFCASSDPLGVTGANVLTFGAGSRLTVL.

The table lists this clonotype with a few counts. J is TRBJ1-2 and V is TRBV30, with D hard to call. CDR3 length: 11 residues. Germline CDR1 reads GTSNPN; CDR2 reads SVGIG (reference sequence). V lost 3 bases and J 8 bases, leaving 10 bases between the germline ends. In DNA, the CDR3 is TGTGCCTGGAGACTAGGCTTCGGCTACACCTTC. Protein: CAWRLGFGYTF.

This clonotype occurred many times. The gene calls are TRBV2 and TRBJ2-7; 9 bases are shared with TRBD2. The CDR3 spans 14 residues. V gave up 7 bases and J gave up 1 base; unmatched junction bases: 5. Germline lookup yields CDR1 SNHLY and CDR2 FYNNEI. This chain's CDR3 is CASTTSGTSYEQYF. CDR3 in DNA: TGTGCCAGCACGACTAGCGGAACTTCCTACGAGCAGTACTTC.

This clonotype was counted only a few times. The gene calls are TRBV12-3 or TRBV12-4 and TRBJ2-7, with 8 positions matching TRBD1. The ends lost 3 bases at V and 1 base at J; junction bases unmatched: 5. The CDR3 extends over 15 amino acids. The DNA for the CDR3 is TGTGCCAGCAGTTTTCAGGGGGCCGCATCCTACGAGCAGTACTTC. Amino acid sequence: CASSFQGAASYEQYF.

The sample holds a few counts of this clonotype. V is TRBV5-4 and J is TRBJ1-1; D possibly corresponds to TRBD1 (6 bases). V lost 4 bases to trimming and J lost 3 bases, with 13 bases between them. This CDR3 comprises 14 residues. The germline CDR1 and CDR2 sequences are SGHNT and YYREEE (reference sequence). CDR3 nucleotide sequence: TGTGCCAGCAGCGGTACAGGGTTGGACACTGAAGCTTTCTTT. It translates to CASSGTGLDTEAFF.

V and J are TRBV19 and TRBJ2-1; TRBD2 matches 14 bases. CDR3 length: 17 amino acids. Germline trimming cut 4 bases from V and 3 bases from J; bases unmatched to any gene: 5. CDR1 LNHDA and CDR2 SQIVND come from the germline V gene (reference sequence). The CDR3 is CASSKGLAGVGYNEQFF. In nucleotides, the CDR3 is TGTGCCAGTAGTAAGGGACTAGCGGGAGTGGGCTACAATGAGCAGTTCTTC.

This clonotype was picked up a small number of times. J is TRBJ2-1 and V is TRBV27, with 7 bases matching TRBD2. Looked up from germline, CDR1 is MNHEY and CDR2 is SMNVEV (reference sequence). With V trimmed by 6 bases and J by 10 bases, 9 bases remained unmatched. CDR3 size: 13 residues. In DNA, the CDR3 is TGTGCCAGCAGCCCCGGGGGGAGGACCGAGCAGTTCTTC. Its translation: CASSPGGRTEQFF.

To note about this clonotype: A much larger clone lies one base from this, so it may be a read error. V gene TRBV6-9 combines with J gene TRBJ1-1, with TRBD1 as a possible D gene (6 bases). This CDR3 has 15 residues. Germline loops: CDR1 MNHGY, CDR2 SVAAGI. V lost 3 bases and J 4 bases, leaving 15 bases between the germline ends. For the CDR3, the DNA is TGTGCCAGCAGTTACCCCCACAGGGCAGGCACTGAAGCTTTCTTT. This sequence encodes CASSYPHRAGTEAFF.

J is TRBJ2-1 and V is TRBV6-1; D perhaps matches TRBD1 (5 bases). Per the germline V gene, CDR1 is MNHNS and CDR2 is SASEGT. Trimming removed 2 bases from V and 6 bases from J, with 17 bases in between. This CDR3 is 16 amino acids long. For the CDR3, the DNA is TGTGCCAGCAGTGAACCCGGGCCCTTAAGGGGCAATGAGCAGTTCTTC. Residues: CASSEPGPLRGNEQFF.

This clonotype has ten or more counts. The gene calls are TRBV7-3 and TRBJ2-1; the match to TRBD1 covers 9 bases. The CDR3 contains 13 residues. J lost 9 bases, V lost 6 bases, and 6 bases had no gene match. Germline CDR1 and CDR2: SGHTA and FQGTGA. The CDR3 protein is CASSVTGGGEQFF. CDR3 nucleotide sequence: TGTGCCAGCAGTGTAACAGGGGGCGGTGAGCAGTTCTTC.

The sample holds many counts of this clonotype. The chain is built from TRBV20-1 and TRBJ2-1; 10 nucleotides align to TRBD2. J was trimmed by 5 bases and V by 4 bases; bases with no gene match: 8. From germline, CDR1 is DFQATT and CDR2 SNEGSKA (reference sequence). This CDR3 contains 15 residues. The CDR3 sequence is CSATLLAGDHNEQFF. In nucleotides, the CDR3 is TGCAGTGCTACTTTGCTAGCGGGAGATCACAATGAGCAGTTCTTC.

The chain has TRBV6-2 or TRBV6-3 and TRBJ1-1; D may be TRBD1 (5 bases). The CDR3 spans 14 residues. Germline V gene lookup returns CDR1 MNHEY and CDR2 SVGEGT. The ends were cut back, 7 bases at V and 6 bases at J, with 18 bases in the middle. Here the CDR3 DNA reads TGTGCCAGCATGGGGGTCGGGGTGGTCCCTGAAGCTTTCTTT. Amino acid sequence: CASMGVGVVPEAFF.

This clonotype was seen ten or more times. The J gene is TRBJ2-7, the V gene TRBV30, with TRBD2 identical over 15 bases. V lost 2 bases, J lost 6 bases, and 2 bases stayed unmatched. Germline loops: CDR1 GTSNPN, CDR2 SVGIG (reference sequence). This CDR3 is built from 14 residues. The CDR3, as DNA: TGTGCCTGGAGTCCGGGACTAGCGGGAGGCGAGCAGTACTTC. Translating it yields CAWSPGLAGGEQYF.

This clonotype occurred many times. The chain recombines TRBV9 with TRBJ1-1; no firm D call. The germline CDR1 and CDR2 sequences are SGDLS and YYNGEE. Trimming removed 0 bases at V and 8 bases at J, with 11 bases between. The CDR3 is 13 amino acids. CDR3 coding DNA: TGTGCCAGCAGCGTAGTTTCAGGTCTCGAAGCTTTCTTT. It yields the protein CASSVVSGLEAFF.